This record looks at one TCR beta chain sequence and its context. Its cognate antigen is unknown. This entry comes from a study of cytomegalovirus exposure and HLA in healthy donors. Between the trimmed V and J ends, which lost 4 bases and 6 bases, there was a span of 16 bases. Germline V gene lookup returns CDR1 MGHRA and CDR2 YSYEKL. The CDR3 loop spans 15 amino acids. Study-level points and caveats: Specificity of a few CMV-associated chains for CMV antigens was verified in vitro. Later analysis associated a missense DCLRE1C variant with TCR beta V- and J-gene trimming. When the data were analyzed later, several of the most significant clusters appeared to be linked to common viral pathogens. Productive rates of about 90% or about 30% were seen for most TCR beta V segments in an earlier analysis.

PCR involved 60 Vbeta and 13 Jbeta primers. Profiled with immunoSEQ multiplex PCR; TCRdb holds only in-frame clones, not every one. The data contain about 140,000 clones, roughly 79% of them singletons. The TCR comes from a man aged 30-40 years in good health and CMV-seropositive. The source material was PBMCs. The genes are TRBV4-1 and TRBJ1-5; D gene ambiguous. The CDR3 loop is CASSPAQDYFQPQHF. The CDR3 DNA sequence: TGCGCCAGCAGCCCCGCCCAGGATTATTTTCAGCCCCAGCATTTT.